Following are 30 T cell receptor beta chains from one sample sequenced in a study of shared clonotypes between healthy human individuals. This table comes from immunoSEQ multiplex PCR, and its TCRdb copy is limited to in-frame clones, with some not included. The data hold 2,500,000 or so clones, with approximately 90% observed a single time. Sequenced: naive CD4+ T cells from PBMCs. Subset indicated: CD45RA+ positively selected. The receptor set was obtained from a man aged 18 to 29 in good health. Some clones in this sample may be carry-over from other donors' samples.

The V gene is TRBV5-6, the J gene TRBJ2-1; weak D call: TRBD2 (6 bases). V lost 1 base to trimming and J lost 5 bases, with 10 bases between them. The CDR3 consists of 14 residues. CDR1 is SGHDT and CDR2 is YYEEEE in the germline V gene. This CDR3 reads CASSLLAGNNEQFF. The CDR3, as DNA: TGTGCCAGCAGCTTGCTGGCGGGGAACAATGAGCAGTTCTTC.

The gene calls are TRBV6-5 and TRBJ2-7; 8 positions agree with TRBD2. The V and J ends lost 10 bases and 2 bases, in that order; junction bases with no gene match: 10. CDR1 and CDR2 from the germline V gene are MNHEY and SVGAGI. This CDR3 has 14 residues. In nucleotides, the CDR3 is TGTGCCACACTAAAGCGGGAGCCCCCCTACGAGCAGTACTTC. Translated, it gives CATLKREPPYEQYF.

J is TRBJ1-4 and V is TRBV11-2; a possible D gene is TRBD1 (6 bases). Germline V gene data show CDR1 as SGHAT and CDR2 as FQNNGV. V was pared by 5 bases and J by 7 bases, with 14 bases between. The CDR3 contains 14 residues. The CDR3 region has the DNA TGTGCCAGCAGCAACTCAGGGGTGGGTGAAAAACTGTTTTTT. Amino acids: CASSNSGVGEKLFF.

This chain joins TRBV4-3 and TRBJ2-7; D remains unclear. This CDR3 is 14 amino acids long. Trimming stripped 0 bases from V and 4 bases from J, with 10 bases between. Germline CDR1 LGHNA, CDR2 YSLEER. Here the CDR3 reads CASSQDALTYEQYF. The CDR3 DNA sequence: TGCGCCAGCAGCCAAGACGCACTTACGTACGAGCAGTACTTC.

This clone was counted a single time. Other DNA sequences in this specimen translate into the identical CDR3. The V call is TRBV18, the J call TRBJ1-4; D possibly corresponds to TRBD1 (5 bases). CDR1 and CDR2 (germline): KGHSH, LQKENI. The CDR3 runs 13 residues. V was trimmed by 1 base and J by 7 bases, leaving 7 bases between them. The CDR3, as DNA: TGTGCCAGCTCACCACAGGGGCGTGAAAAACTGTTTTTT. Protein product: CASSPQGREKLFF.

The chain joins TRBV6-5 to TRBJ2-7; a weak D match, TRBD1 (6 bases). V was pared by 6 bases and J by 1 base, with 16 bases between. The CDR3 is 15 residues long. Germline V gives CDR1 MNHEY, CDR2 SVGAGI. CDR3 region: CASSDLQGGSYEQYF. The CDR3 nucleotides read TGTGCCAGCAGCGATTTACAGGGTGGGTCCTACGAGCAGTACTTC.

The chain links TRBV5-1 to TRBJ2-4; D not certain. Germline lookup yields CDR1 SGHRS and CDR2 YFSETQ. This CDR3 is built from 14 residues. V lost 4 bases, J lost 6 bases, and 14 bases lay in between. The CDR3 region is CASSLPSPLNIQYF. The CDR3 nucleotides read TGCGCCAGCAGCCTCCCCTCCCCCTTAAACATTCAGTACTTC.

The rearrangement joins TRBV5-1 to TRBJ2-3; D gene unclear. The CDR3 covers 12 residues. In germline, CDR1 is SGHRS, CDR2 YFSETQ. Trimming took off 4 bases at V and 8 bases at J, with 11 bases between the two ends. CDR3 sequence: CASSPYAPTQYF. The CDR3 DNA reads TGCGCCAGCAGCCCTTACGCCCCTACGCAGTATTTT.

The rearrangement uses TRBV9 and TRBJ1-4; D remains ambiguous. V gave up 4 bases and J gave up 6 bases, with 10 bases separating them. The CDR3 length is 13 residues. Germline-derived CDR1 and CDR2 are SGDLS and YYNGEE. The CDR3 is CASSPTGDEKLFF. The CDR3 region has the DNA TGTGCCAGCAGCCCGACGGGAGATGAAAAACTGTTTTTT.

This clone was counted a single time. The CDR3 nucleotides are TGTGCCAGCAGCTTAGCGAGTCGAACCCAGTACTTC. It yields the protein CASSLASRTQYF. V usage is TRBV7-9 and J usage is TRBJ2-5, with unresolved D. The V gene's germline CDR1 is SEHNR and CDR2 FQNEAQ (reference sequence). Between the trimmed V and J ends, which lost 0 bases and 8 bases, there was a span of 7 bases. This CDR3 has 12 residues. The full variable domain, its missing parts supplied by reference TRBV7-9 and TRBJ2-5, is DTGVSQNPRHKITKRGQNVTFRCDPISEHNRLYWYRQTLGQGPEFLTYFQNEAQLEKSRLLSDRFSAERPKGSFSTLEIQRTEQGDSAMYLCASSLASRTQYFGPGTRLLVL.

This chain links TRBV5-1 with TRBJ2-3, with 14 bases fitting TRBD2. The CDR3 has 18 residues. Germline CDR1 is SGHRS and CDR2 is YFSETQ. V lost 3 bases and J lost 4; bases outside the gene matches: 10. The CDR3 DNA sequence: TGCGCCAGCAGCTCCGGAGGACTAGCGGGAGGAGGCGCAGATACGCAGTATTTT. Amino acid sequence: CASSSGGLAGGGADTQYF.

This clone has a handful of counts. This specimen includes other DNA sequences encoding the same CDR3. This sequence joins TRBV7-2 and TRBJ2-3; D is unresolved. The CDR3 sequence is 12 residues long. Germline-derived CDR1 and CDR2 are SGHTA and FQGNSA. The V end lost 3 bases, the J end lost 0 bases, and 1 base lay between the germline ends. CDR3 region: CASSFSTDTQYF. The CDR3 DNA sequence: TGTGCCAGCAGCTTTAGCACAGATACGCAGTATTTT.

The chain joins TRBV29-1 to TRBJ2-1, with TRBD2 identical over 14 bases. Looked up from germline, CDR1 is SQVTM and CDR2 is ANQGSEA. With V trimmed by 5 bases and J by 8 bases, 2 bases remained unmatched. This CDR3 comprises 13 residues. Here the CDR3 reads CSVRTSGRYEQFF. CDR3 in DNA: TGCAGCGTTCGGACTAGCGGGAGGTATGAGCAGTTCTTC.

This chain joins TRBV5-1 and TRBJ2-5; perhaps TRBD2 as D (5 bases). CDR3 length equals 16 residues. Germline V lookup: CDR1 SGHRS, CDR2 YFSETQ. V was trimmed by 6 bases and J by 4 bases, leaving 22 bases between them. The CDR3 loop reads CASTPEGGNLVETQYF. In nucleotides, the CDR3 is TGCGCCAGCACCCCAGAGGGCGGCAATTTGGTAGAGACCCAGTACTTC.

In nucleotides, the CDR3 is TGTGCCAGCAGTGCAGCTAGTTTTCGTTACGAGCAGTACTTC. Protein product: CASSAASFRYEQYF. The chain recombines TRBV28 with TRBJ2-7; D remains unclear. The V gene lost 5 bases and the J gene lost 4 bases, with 15 bases spanning the gap. Germline CDR1 MDHEN, CDR2 SYDVKM. The CDR3 extends over 14 amino acids.

Only one count was recorded for this clone. The V and J genes are TRBV5-1 and TRBJ2-1; 8 bases line up with TRBD2. The CDR3 is made up of 15 amino acids. CDR1 is SGHRS and CDR2 is YFSETQ in the germline V gene. The V segment lost 1 base and the J segment 4 bases; nucleotides outside the gene matches: 4. Here the CDR3 reads CASSLPTSGYNEQFF. In DNA, the CDR3 is TGCGCCAGCAGCTTGCCCACTAGCGGATACAATGAGCAGTTCTTC.

The chain is built from TRBV2 and TRBJ2-7, with D possibly called TRBD1 or TRBD2 (5 bases each). The CDR3 spans 14 residues. Deletions cut 0 bases from V and 3 bases from J, with 9 bases between. CDR1 and CDR2 from the germline V gene are SNHLY and FYNNEI. The CDR3 is CASSEAPGRYEQYF. In nucleotides, the CDR3 is TGTGCCAGCAGTGAAGCCCCGGGGCGCTACGAGCAGTACTTC.

On this clone: The junction departs from the called germline gene at one end, perhaps through a read error. The chain has TRBV5-8 and TRBJ2-5; 9 nucleotides agree with TRBD1. CDR3 size: 14 residues. From germline, CDR1 is SGHTS and CDR2 YDEGEE. In nucleotides, the CDR3 is TGTGCCAGCAACTTGCGGGACAGGGTGGAGACCCAGTACTTC. This codes for CASNLRDRVETQYF. Full variable domain (remainder filled in from reference TRBV5-8 and TRBJ2-5): EAGVTQSPTHLIKTRGQQATLRCSPISGHTSVYWYQQALGLGLQFLLWYDEGEERNRGNFPPRFSGRQFPNYSSELNVNALELEDSALYLCASNLRDRVETQYFGPGTRLLVL.

The V call is TRBV14, the J call TRBJ2-1; TRBD2 matches 7 bases. The CDR3 consists of 18 residues. Germline trimming cut 0 bases from V and 4 bases from J; bases unmatched to any gene: 12. In germline, CDR1 is SGHDN, CDR2 FVKESK. CDR3 protein: CASSQESTSVFRYNEQFF. The CDR3 nucleotides read TGTGCCAGCAGCCAAGAATCTACTAGCGTATTCCGATACAATGAGCAGTTCTTC. The complete variable domain, with remaining parts taken from reference TRBV14 and TRBJ2-1, reads EAGVTQFPSHSVIEKGQTVTLRCDPISGHDNLYWYRRVMGKEIKFLLHFVKESKQDESGMPNNRFLAERTGGTYSTLKVQPAELEDSGVYFCASSQESTSVFRYNEQFFGPGTRLTVL.

The chain joins TRBV16 to TRBJ1-2; D perhaps matches TRBD1 (6 bases). The germline gives CDR1 KGHSY, CDR2 FQNENV. Trimming pared 0 bases from V and 3 bases from J, leaving 14 bases between. The CDR3 has 16 amino acids. CDR3 nucleotide sequence: TGTGCCAGCAGCCAATCGGCAGGGGCAACGGACTATGGCTACACCTTC. Its protein product is CASSQSAGATDYGYTF.

The chain has TRBV28 and TRBJ2-7; 14 positions match TRBD2. CDR1 and CDR2 (germline): MDHEN, SYDVKM. CDR3 length: 16 residues. The V gene end was trimmed by 2 bases and the J gene end by 2 bases; junction bases not matched to a gene: 2. This CDR3 reads CASSLGLAGGAYEQYF. The CDR3 DNA reads as TGTGCCAGCAGTTTAGGACTAGCGGGAGGAGCCTACGAGCAGTACTTC.

The CDR3 reads CASSPDRAGTGELFF. The CDR3 DNA is TGTGCCAGCAGCCCCGACAGGGCGGGCACCGGGGAGCTGTTTTTT. The V gene is TRBV2, the J gene TRBJ2-2; TRBD1 agrees at 7 bases. With 6 bases clipped from V and 4 bases from J, the junction kept 8 bases outside the gene matches. From germline, CDR1 is SNHLY and CDR2 FYNNEI. The CDR3 runs 15 residues.

This chain connects TRBV7-9 to TRBJ1-2, with D unresolved. In germline, CDR1 is SEHNR, CDR2 FQNEAQ (reference sequence). V was trimmed by 1 base and J by 8 bases, leaving 11 bases between them. There are 13 residues in the CDR3. This chain's CDR3 is CASSLEQVGGYTF. The CDR3 nucleotides are TGTGCCAGCAGCTTAGAGCAGGTCGGGGGCTACACCTTC.

This clone has a handful of counts. As DNA, the CDR3 is TGTGCCAGCAGTGAATCCCCAGCGATGAACACTGAAGCTTTCTTT. This sequence encodes CASSESPAMNTEAFF. The V gene is TRBV6-1, the J gene TRBJ1-1; D is undetermined. V lost 2 bases, J lost 0 bases, and 10 bases lay in between. The V gene's germline CDR1 is MNHNS and CDR2 SASEGT. The length of the CDR3 is 15 residues.

The chain employs TRBV6-6 and TRBJ2-3; 9 nucleotides align to TRBD2. The CDR3 is 16 residues long. Germline V gene sequence: CDR1 MNHNY, CDR2 SVGAGI (reference sequence). Trimming cost V 2 bases and J 1 base; bases outside gene matches: 4. The CDR3: CASSYEAGGGTDTQYF. Here the CDR3 DNA reads TGTGCCAGCAGTTACGAAGCGGGAGGTGGCACAGATACGCAGTATTTT.

This clone was seen a handful of times. This CDR3 reads CASSPGGNEAFF. DNA for the CDR3: TGTGCCAGCTCACCAGGGGGGAATGAAGCTTTCTTT. The chain links TRBV18 to TRBJ1-1, with a possible D match to TRBD1 (5 bases). V was cut by 2 bases and J by 7 bases, with 8 bases left in between. CDR1 KGHSH and CDR2 LQKENI come from the germline V gene. This CDR3 is built from 12 residues.

Concerning this clone: The sample holds other DNA sequences that translate to the same CDR3. The genes are TRBV30 and TRBJ1-2; D gene ambiguous. V dropped 0 bases and J dropped 4 bases, with 12 bases sitting between them. The CDR3 loop spans 14 amino acids. Germline V gene data show CDR1 as GTSNPN and CDR2 as SVGIG (reference sequence). CDR3 residues: CAWSVLGGGYGYTF. Written as DNA, the CDR3 is TGTGCCTGGAGTGTACTAGGCGGTGGCTATGGCTACACCTTC.

This chain uses TRBV27 with TRBJ2-4, with a possible D match to TRBD1 (5 bases). Looked up from germline, CDR1 is MNHEY and CDR2 is SMNVEV (reference sequence). The CDR3 has 16 amino acids. Trimming removed 6 bases from V and 0 bases from J, with 15 bases in between. DNA of the CDR3: TGTGCCAGCAGGGACACCGCCTTACTAGCCAAAAACATTCAGTACTTC. Amino acid sequence: CASRDTALLAKNIQYF.

For this clone: The same CDR3 can be traced to other DNA sequences in this sample. The V and J genes are TRBV18 and TRBJ2-7; D gene uncertain. The CDR3 contains 13 residues. Germline-derived CDR1 and CDR2 are KGHSH and LQKENI. The V and J ends lost 1 base and 1 base respectively, with 5 bases between them. The CDR3 DNA reads as TGTGCCAGCTCACCACGGCAGTCCTACGAGCAGTACTTC. This encodes CASSPRQSYEQYF. The whole variable domain, remainder taken from reference TRBV18 and TRBJ2-7, is NAGVMQNPRHLVRRRGQEARLRCSPMKGHSHVYWYRQLPEEGLKFMVYLQKENIIDESGMPKERFSAEFPKEGPSILRIQQVVRGDSAAYFCASSPRQSYEQYFGPGTRLTVT.

The V and J genes are TRBV7-8 and TRBJ1-2; D remains ambiguous. V lost 5 bases, J lost 5 bases, and 21 bases lay in between. In germline, CDR1 is SGHVS, CDR2 FQNEAQ. This CDR3 comprises 16 residues. The CDR3: CASSPRFPLYRYGYTF. CDR3 coding DNA: TGTGCCAGCAGCCCACGTTTCCCTCTTTATCGGTATGGCTACACCTTC.